This T cell receptor (beta chain) was retrieved from a study of technical replicates of blood from a handful of donors (dated by TCRdb to the late 2010s). To note about this clone: There is no known antigen for this receptor. Base qualities were left out, and no much larger clone turns up one base away.

Libraries were constructed by the immunoSEQ multiplex PCR assay. TCRdb took over this immuneACCESS table, retaining in-frame rearrangements with V and J assigned. Such tables are incomplete; in checked studies, under half of the missing clones stem from an unresolved V gene, and the remainder is unexplained. In all, the sample holds just over 8,000 clones, and under 90% of those were seen once. Of the sample, about 12% falls within the top ten clones. In the germline V gene, CDR1 corresponds to MDHEN and CDR2 to SYDVKM. The trim is 2 bases for V and 4 bases for J, with a gap of 5 bases between the germline ends. Taken from cysteine to phenylalanine, the CDR3 has 12 residues. Just CDR3 DNA is preserved here, 36 bases in frame from base 1.

This receptor was identified in a human donor in good health. The chain is assembled from TRBV28 and TRBJ1-2; the D gene lacks a confident call. The material sequenced was PBMCs. The CDR3 loop reads CASSLSRYGYTF. The base sequence is TGTGCCAGCAGTTTAAGCCGCTATGGCTACACCTTC.